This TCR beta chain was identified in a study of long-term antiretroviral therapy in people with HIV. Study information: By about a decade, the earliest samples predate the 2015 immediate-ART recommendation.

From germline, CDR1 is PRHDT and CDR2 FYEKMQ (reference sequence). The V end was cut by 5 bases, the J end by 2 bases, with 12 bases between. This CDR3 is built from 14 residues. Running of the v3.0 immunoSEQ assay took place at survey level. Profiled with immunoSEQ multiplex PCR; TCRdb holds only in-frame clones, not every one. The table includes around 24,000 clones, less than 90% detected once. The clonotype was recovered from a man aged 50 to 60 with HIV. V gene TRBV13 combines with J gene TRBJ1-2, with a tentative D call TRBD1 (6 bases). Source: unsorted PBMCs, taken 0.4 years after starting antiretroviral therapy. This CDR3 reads CASSVQQGNYGYTF. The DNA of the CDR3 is TGTGCCAGCAGCGTCCAACAGGGAAACTATGGCTACACCTTC.